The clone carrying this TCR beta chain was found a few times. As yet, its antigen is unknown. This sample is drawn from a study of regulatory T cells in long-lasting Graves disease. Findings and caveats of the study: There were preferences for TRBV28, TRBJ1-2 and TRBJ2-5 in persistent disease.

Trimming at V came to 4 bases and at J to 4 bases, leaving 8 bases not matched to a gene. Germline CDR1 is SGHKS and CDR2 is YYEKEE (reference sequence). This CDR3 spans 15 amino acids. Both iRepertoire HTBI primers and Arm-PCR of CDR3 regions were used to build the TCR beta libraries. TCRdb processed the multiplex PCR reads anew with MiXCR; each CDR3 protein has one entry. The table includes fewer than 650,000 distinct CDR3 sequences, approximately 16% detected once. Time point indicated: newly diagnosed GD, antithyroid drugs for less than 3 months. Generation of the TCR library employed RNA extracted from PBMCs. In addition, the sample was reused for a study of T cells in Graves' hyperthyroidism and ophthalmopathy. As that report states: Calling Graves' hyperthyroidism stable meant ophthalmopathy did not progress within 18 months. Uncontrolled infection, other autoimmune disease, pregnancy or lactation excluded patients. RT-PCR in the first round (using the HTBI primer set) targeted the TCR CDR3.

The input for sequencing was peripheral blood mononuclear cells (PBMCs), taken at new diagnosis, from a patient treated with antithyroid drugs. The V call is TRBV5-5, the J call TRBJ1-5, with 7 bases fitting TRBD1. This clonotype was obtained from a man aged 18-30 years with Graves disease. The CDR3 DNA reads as TGTGCCAGCAGCCAAGACAGGGTGGGGAATCAGCCCCAGCATTTT. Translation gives CASSQDRVGNQPQHF.